The 16 T cell receptor beta chains listed next were all sequenced from one sample in a study of spatial heterogeneity in lung cancer. TCRdb recomputed calls from the 5' RACE reads with MiXCR, one row per CDR3 protein. This table has about 94,000 distinct CDR3 sequences, roughly a fifth appearing once. Time point defined: blood at routine non-recurrence follow-up after resection. The specimen comprised PBMCs, sampled at follow-up. These receptors all stem from a male donor with early-stage non-small cell lung cancer.

This clonotype was detected a few times. The chain links TRBV4-1 to TRBJ1-5; D possibly corresponds to TRBD1 (6 bases). The CDR3 loop spans 14 amino acids. V was trimmed by 4 bases and J by 2 bases, leaving 9 bases between them. Germline V CDR1 and CDR2: MGHRA, YSYEKL. CDR3 in amino acids: CASSPPGGNQPQHF. DNA of the CDR3: TGCGCCAGCAGCCCCCCAGGGGGCAATCAGCCCCAGCATTTT.

The rearrangement uses TRBV12-3 or TRBV12-4 and TRBJ1-6; D is unclear. The CDR3 spans 15 residues. Deletions cut 4 bases from V and 9 bases from J, with 16 bases between. The CDR3 reads CASSSGISSGSPLHF. The CDR3 DNA follows: TGTGCCAGCAGTTCGGGAATCTCTTCGGGTTCACCCCTCCACTTT.

The chain links TRBV19 to TRBJ1-4; D perhaps matches TRBD1 (6 bases). V lost 6 bases and J lost 0, with 32 bases in between. The germline V gene encodes CDR1 LNHDA and CDR2 SQIVND (reference sequence). This CDR3 is 22 amino acids long. The CDR3 region has the DNA TGTGCCAGTAGCTACTATCTTGGCCTGGACAGCCAACGCGCAGCAACTAATGAAAAACTGTTTTTT. The encoded protein is CASSYYLGLDSQRAATNEKLFF.

This clonotype was counted between two and nine times. This chain connects TRBV19 to TRBJ2-1, with D maybe TRBD1 (6 bases). Germline CDR1 and CDR2: LNHDA and SQIVND (reference sequence). Between the trimmed V and J ends, which lost 9 bases and 4 bases, there was a span of 10 bases. This CDR3 has 12 residues. CDR3 residues: CASTDRYNEQFF. CDR3 coding DNA: TGTGCCAGCACAGACAGGTACAATGAGCAGTTCTTC.

This clonotype was observed a few times. This chain uses TRBV6-2 or TRBV6-3 with TRBJ1-5; possible D gene TRBD1, 5 bases. The CDR3 sequence is 18 residues long. Germline CDR1 and CDR2: MNHEY and SVGEGT. V dropped 5 bases and J dropped 0 bases, with 20 bases sitting between them. The CDR3 loop reads CASSRGLRTGDSNQPQHF. In DNA form, the CDR3 reads TGTGCCAGCAGTCGAGGGCTCCGAACAGGTGATAGCAATCAGCCCCAGCATTTT.

A few counts support this clonotype. V gene TRBV9 combines with J gene TRBJ1-3; no firm D call. In germline, CDR1 is SGDLS, CDR2 YYNGEE. The CDR3 runs to 15 residues. The V and J ends lost 0 bases and 3 bases respectively, with 10 bases between them. CDR3 amino acids: CASSVDRGNGNTIYF. CDR3 in DNA: TGTGCCAGCAGCGTAGACCGAGGGAATGGAAACACCATATATTTT.

This clonotype was observed a handful of times. The rearrangement joins TRBV18 to TRBJ1-1, with a possible D match to TRBD1 (5 bases). The germline V gene encodes CDR1 KGHSH and CDR2 LQKENI. CDR3 length: 14 residues. Trimming removed 3 bases from V and 3 bases from J, with 11 bases in between. CDR3 sequence (DNA): TGTGCCAGCTCACCCGATGGGGGGTACACTGAAGCTTTCTTT. This sequence encodes CASSPDGGYTEAFF.

The chain is built from TRBV20-1 and TRBJ1-1; D might be TRBD1 (5 bases). CDR1 and CDR2 (germline): DFQATT, SNEGSKA (reference sequence). With 5 bases removed from V and 1 base from J, the gap between germline ends came to 8 bases. This CDR3 has 12 residues. The CDR3 nucleotides read TGCAGTGCTGGAAGGGGGAACACTGAAGCTTTCTTT. Its translation: CSAGRGNTEAFF.

The rearrangement links TRBV6-2 or TRBV6-3 to TRBJ1-5; 7 bases map to TRBD1. This CDR3 comprises 15 residues. V shed 4 bases and J 1 base; nucleotides not matched to a gene: 4. Germline assignment: CDR1 MNHEY and CDR2 SVGEGT. This chain's CDR3 is CASSWDSNSNQPQHF. The CDR3 DNA follows: TGTGCCAGCAGTTGGGACAGCAACAGCAATCAGCCCCAGCATTTT.

CDR3: CASSQEPEVNTEAFF. The CDR3 DNA follows: TGCGCCAGCAGCCAAGAACCAGAGGTGAACACTGAAGCTTTCTTT. V and J are TRBV4-3 and TRBJ1-1; D is uncertain. In germline, CDR1 is LGHNA, CDR2 YSLEER. Trimming shortened V by 0 bases and J by 0 bases, and 8 bases separated the two germline ends. The CDR3 runs 15 residues.

This sequence joins TRBV5-4 and TRBJ2-1; TRBD1 matches 7 bases. The CDR3 has 15 amino acids. The trim removed 5 bases at V and 7 bases at J, leaving 12 bases unmatched. Germline V gene data show CDR1 as SGHNT and CDR2 as YYREEE (reference sequence). The CDR3 bases are TGTGCCAGCAGACAGGGGACAGCCCCCACAAATGAGCAGTTCTTC. Its protein is CASRQGTAPTNEQFF.

The chain recombines TRBV6-5 with TRBJ1-3, with 7 nucleotides matching TRBD1. V trimming: 0 bases; J trimming: 4 bases; junction bases outside the gene matches: 6. Germline lookup yields CDR1 MNHEY and CDR2 SVGAGI. This CDR3 comprises 16 residues. The chain's CDR3 is CASSYSVQGKGNTIYF. CDR3 sequence (DNA): TGTGCCAGCAGTTACTCGGTACAGGGGAAGGGAAACACCATATATTTT.

This clonotype was counted a few times. The V call is TRBV6-5, the J call TRBJ2-3; D call uncertain. Germline CDR1 is MNHEY and CDR2 is SVGAGI. The CDR3 spans 16 residues. Deletions cut 6 bases from V and 2 bases from J, with 18 bases between. The CDR3 DNA is TGTGCCAGCAGAGCCTACCTGACCATCACCACAGATACGCAGTATTTT. Encoded protein: CASRAYLTITTDTQYF.

About this clonotype: Relative to the germline gene, one junction end is altered; a read error may explain this. V gene TRBV7-2 combines with J gene TRBJ2-5; D ambiguous. This CDR3 spans 13 amino acids. The germline gives CDR1 SGHTA, CDR2 FQGNSA. The CDR3 sequence: CASSLVREETQYF. CDR3 nucleotide sequence: TGTGCCAGCAGCTTAGTTAGGGAAGAAACCCAGTACTTC.

This chain connects TRBV30 to TRBJ2-5, with TRBD1 as a possible D gene (5 bases). V dropped 2 bases and J dropped 6 bases, with 7 bases sitting between them. Germline V lookup: CDR1 GTSNPN, CDR2 SVGIG (reference sequence). This CDR3 is built from 11 residues. This CDR3 reads CAWSRGKTQYF. The CDR3 coding sequence is TGTGCCTGGAGTAGGGGAAAGACCCAGTACTTC. The full variable domain, completed using reference TRBV30 and TRBJ2-5, is SQTIHQWPATLVQPVGSPLSLECTVEGTSNPNLYWYRQAAGRGLQLLFYSVGIGQISSEVPQNLSASRPQDRQFILSSKKLLLSDSGFYLCAWSRGKTQYFGPGTRLLVL.

CDR3 in DNA: TGCGCCAGCAGCCAAGAAGCCCGGACCCAAAATTCACCCCTCCACTTT. It translates to CASSQEARTQNSPLHF. V and J are TRBV4-1 and TRBJ1-6; D unresolved. There are 16 residues in the CDR3. The germline V gene has CDR1 MGHRA and CDR2 YSYEKL. Between the trimmed V and J ends, which lost 0 bases and 7 bases, there was a span of 13 bases.